The rows below give T cell receptor beta chains drawn from one sample of a study of T cell changes during pregnancy in multiple sclerosis. Some clones are missing from TCRdb's copy, which holds only in-frame ones; the method was immunoSEQ multiplex PCR. The sample lists about 15,000 clones, 95% to 96% seen once, with 0.8% to 1% in the top ten. The sequencing used peripheral blood, collected in the third trimester of pregnancy. All receptors come from a female donor with multiple sclerosis, enrolled in a pregnancy study. Both conserved end residues are part of each CDR3. The D gene is left open where the match is weak. Clone sizes are given selectively: once, few, many, or a class where the clone is expanded.

J: TRBJ2-3
D: TRBD2
size: -
V: TRBV15
DNA: TGTGCCACCAGCAGCTGGGGGGGGAGCACAGATACGCAGTATTTT
CDR3: CATSSWGGSTDTQYF

J: TRBJ2-7
D: -
size: -
V: TRBV19
DNA: TGTGCCAGTAGCCGGAGGGACAGTTCCTACGAGCAGTACTTC
CDR3: CASSRRDSSYEQYF

J: TRBJ2-4
D: -
size: -
V: TRBV28
DNA: TGTGCCAGCAGTGGGAAGGGGAAAAACATTCAGTACTTC
CDR3: CASSGKGKNIQYF

J: TRBJ2-7
D: TRBD1
size: -
V: TRBV4-2
DNA: TGTGCCAGCAGCCAAGAGGACAGGGGGCGCCGGTACGAGCAGTACTTC
CDR3: CASSQEDRGRRYEQYF

J: TRBJ1-6
D: -
size: -
V: TRBV6-6
DNA: TGTGCCAGCAGTTCCCTGGGGGGGATAGAGTCACCCCTCCACTTT
CDR3: CASSSLGGIESPLHF

J: TRBJ2-1
D: -
size: once
V: TRBV2
DNA: TGTGCCAGCAGTGCTGGGCTCGTACTTCTCTCCTACAATGAGCAGTTCTTC
CDR3: CASSAGLVLLSYNEQFF

J: TRBJ1-2
D: -
size: -
V: TRBV7-3
DNA: TGTGCCAGCAGCCCTGACGGGTGGGGCTACACCTTC
CDR3: CASSPDGWGYTF

J: TRBJ2-7
D: -
size: -
V: TRBV29-1
DNA: TGCAGCGTTGTTCTCGGGAGTTGGTACGAGCAGTACTTC
CDR3: CSVVLGSWYEQYF

J: TRBJ1-5
D: TRBD1
size: -
V: TRBV2
DNA: TGTGCCAGCAGTCAAATGAGGGGGGACAGGAGCTCTTATCAGCCCCAGCATTTT
CDR3: CASSQMRGDRSSYQPQHF

J: TRBJ2-1
D: -
size: -
V: TRBV14
DNA: TGTGCCAGCAGCCAAGATCGTTTTGTAACTAGTACCTACAATGAGCAGTTCTTC
CDR3: CASSQDRFVTSTYNEQFF

J: TRBJ1-2
D: -
size: -
V: TRBV4-2
DNA: TGTGCCAGCAGCCAAGCAAGTGCGCAGGCTAACTATGGCTACACCTTC
CDR3: CASSQASAQANYGYTF

J: TRBJ1-2
D: -
size: -
V: TRBV18
DNA: TGTGCCAGCTCACCGAAAATAGACAGGAACTATGGCTACACCTTC
CDR3: CASSPKIDRNYGYTF

J: TRBJ2-1
D: -
size: -
V: TRBV13
DNA: TGTGCCAGCAGCTCACTCCGGGACACCCAGGTGAATGAGCAGTTCTTC
CDR3: CASSSLRDTQVNEQFF

J: TRBJ2-3
D: TRBD2
size: -
V: TRBV5-6
DNA: TGTGCCAGCAGCTTCCCCCAACTAGCGGGGGGTAGCACAGATACGCAGTATTTT
CDR3: CASSFPQLAGGSTDTQYF

J: TRBJ2-5
D: -
size: -
V: TRBV19
DNA: TGTGCCAGTAGTATGTCGCAAGAGACCCAGTACTTC
CDR3: CASSMSQETQYF

J: TRBJ1-4
D: -
size: -
V: TRBV4-1
DNA: TGCGCCAGCAGCCAAGATCGGCCAGGGACAACAACTAATGAAAAACTGTTTTTT
CDR3: CASSQDRPGTTTNEKLFF

J: TRBJ2-1
D: -
size: -
V: TRBV2
DNA: TGTGCCAGCACTCTCCGGACGTACACAGGGTACAATGAGCAGTTCTTC
CDR3: CASTLRTYTGYNEQFF

J: TRBJ2-1
D: TRBD1
size: -
V: TRBV7-2
DNA: TGTGCCAGCAGCTCCGACAGGGGGCAGCAGTTCTTC
CDR3: CASSSDRGQQFF

J: TRBJ2-3
D: TRBD2
size: -
V: TRBV4-2
DNA: TGTGCCAGCAGCCAAGAGTGGCTAGCGGGGGGGTCCACTAGCACAGATACGCAGTATTTT
CDR3: CASSQEWLAGGSTSTDTQYF

J: TRBJ2-5
D: TRBD2
size: once
V: TRBV2
DNA: TGTGCCAGCAGGCGCGAGGGAGGGGAGACCCAGTACTTC
CDR3: CASRREGGETQYF

J: TRBJ2-1
D: -
size: -
V: TRBV27
DNA: TGTGCCAGCAGTTTACTCAGCTCCTACAATGAGCAGTTCTTC
CDR3: CASSLLSSYNEQFF

J: TRBJ1-5
D: -
size: -
V: TRBV28
DNA: TGTGCCATTCTAAGGGGGGGGCGTGATCAGCCCCAGCATTTT
CDR3: CAILRGGRDQPQHF

J: TRBJ2-1
D: -
size: -
V: TRBV28
DNA: TGTGCCAGCGTTAGCGGTTCCTACAATGAGCAGTTCTTC
CDR3: CASVSGSYNEQFF

J: TRBJ2-6
D: -
size: once
V: TRBV6-1
DNA: TGTGCCAGCAGTGCTAGGGGGTCTGGGGCCAACGTCCTGACTTTC
CDR3: CASSARGSGANVLTF

J: TRBJ2-7
D: -
size: -
V: TRBV18
DNA: TGTGCCAGCTCACTAAGCGGGCAGAACCCCTACGAGCAGTACTTC
CDR3: CASSLSGQNPYEQYF

J: TRBJ2-1
D: TRBD2
size: -
V: TRBV4-2
DNA: TGTGCCAGCAGCCCCCACCTAGCGGGGGCCTACAATGAGCAGTTCTTC
CDR3: CASSPHLAGAYNEQFF

J: TRBJ2-1
D: TRBD2
size: once
V: TRBV18
DNA: TGTGCCAGCTCACCACCGCGGACTAGCGGGACCTACAATGAGCAGTTCTTC
CDR3: CASSPPRTSGTYNEQFF

J: TRBJ1-2
D: -
size: once
V: TRBV5-8
DNA: TGTGCCAGCAGCTTGGCCTCCCTATTCTATGGCTACACCTTC
CDR3: CASSLASLFYGYTF

J: TRBJ2-3
D: -
size: -
V: TRBV6-5
DNA: TGTGCCAGCATCGGCGGGGGCAGGGATACGCAGTATTTT
CDR3: CASIGGGRDTQYF

J: TRBJ2-3
D: -
size: -
V: TRBV13
DNA: TGTGCCAGCAGCCGCTCCCGGGAGTGGTTAGATACGCAGTATTTT
CDR3: CASSRSREWLDTQYF

J: TRBJ2-1
D: TRBD2
size: -
V: TRBV7-9
DNA: TGTGCCAGCAGACGACTAGCGGGGCACTCCTACAATGAGCAGTTCTTC
CDR3: CASRRLAGHSYNEQFF

J: TRBJ1-2
D: TRBD1
size: -
V: TRBV7-9
DNA: TGTGCCAGCAGCTTAGAACAGGGGACGGTGGATGGCTACACCTTC
CDR3: CASSLEQGTVDGYTF

J: TRBJ2-1
D: TRBD2
size: -
V: TRBV28
DNA: TGTGCCAGCAGTTTAACCAAAACGGGGACTAGGTACGATGAGCAGTTCTTC
CDR3: CASSLTKTGTRYDEQFF

J: TRBJ1-1
D: -
size: -
V: TRBV4-1
DNA: TGCGCCAGCAGCCAAGAGGTAGGGACAAGGAACACTGAAGCTTTCTTT
CDR3: CASSQEVGTRNTEAFF

J: TRBJ2-1
D: -
size: once
V: TRBV18
DNA: TGTGCCAGCTCACCACCGTCGGGGAATGAGCAGTTCTTC
CDR3: CASSPPSGNEQFF

J: TRBJ2-3
D: -
size: -
V: TRBV5-4
DNA: TGTGCCAGCAGCTTGGGGGGAGCGGCAGATACGCAGTATTTT
CDR3: CASSLGGAADTQYF

J: TRBJ1-2
D: -
size: -
V: TRBV19
DNA: TGTGCCAGTAGTATACCGGGAGGGCCTAACTATGGCTACACCTTC
CDR3: CASSIPGGPNYGYTF

J: TRBJ1-5
D: TRBD1
size: once
V: TRBV15
DNA: TGTGCCACCCGTGAGGGGGCCTCGGGCAATCAGCCCCAGCATTTT
CDR3: CATREGASGNQPQHF

J: TRBJ2-1
D: TRBD2
size: -
V: TRBV28
DNA: TGTGCCAGCAGTCCTCCTACGTTAGCGGGACTTTACAATGAGCAGTTCTTC
CDR3: CASSPPTLAGLYNEQFF

J: TRBJ1-2
D: -
size: -
V: TRBV29-1
DNA: TGCAGCGTTGAAACAGCCTATGGCTACACCTTC
CDR3: CSVETAYGYTF

J: TRBJ1-6
D: TRBD1
size: -
V: TRBV4-3
DNA: TGCGCCAGCAGCCAAGATCGGAACAGGGGGGGTTCACCCCTCCACTTT
CDR3: CASSQDRNRGGSPLHF

J: TRBJ1-2
D: -
size: -
V: TRBV7-2
DNA: TGTGCCAGCAGCTCGTACGGTGATGGCTACACCTTC
CDR3: CASSSYGDGYTF